The 31 T cell receptor beta chains below all came from one sample that was sequenced in a study of shared clonotypes between healthy human individuals. The table came from immunoSEQ multiplex PCR; TCRdb's copy has only in-frame clones and leaves some out. The table lists a few million clones, nearly 97% of them singletons. Sequenced: naive CD4+ T cells sorted from blood. Subset of the sample: CD45RA+ positively selected. These receptors originate from a man aged 18-30 years in good health.

The CDR3 spells CASSPSTENNQPQHF. The CDR3 coding sequence is TGTGCCAGCTCACCATCGACGGAGAACAATCAGCCCCAGCATTTT. J is TRBJ1-5 and V is TRBV18, with D unresolved. V dropped 2 bases and J dropped 3 bases, with 11 bases sitting between them. The CDR3 sequence is 15 residues long. Germline CDR1 reads KGHSH; CDR2 reads LQKENI.

This chain links TRBV29-1 with TRBJ2-7; D gene ambiguous. The germline gives CDR1 SQVTM, CDR2 ANQGSEA. V lost 2 bases and J 3 bases, leaving 8 bases between the germline ends. The CDR3 extends over 12 amino acids. The DNA of the CDR3 is TGCAGCGTTGAATGGCCAAACTACGAGCAGTACTTC. Amino acids: CSVEWPNYEQYF.

To note about this clone: The junction differs from germline at one of its ends, possibly a read error. The chain couples TRBV7-7 to TRBJ2-5, with D perhaps matching TRBD2 (6 bases). The germline V gene has CDR1 SSHAT and CDR2 FNYEAQ (reference sequence). The CDR3 runs to 12 residues. The CDR3 DNA reads TGTGCTAGCAGCGCGGGGCAAGAGACCCAGTACTTC. Amino acid sequence: CASSAGQETQYF. The full variable domain, rest sourced from reference TRBV7-7 and TRBJ2-5, is GAGVSQSPRYKVTKRGQDVTLRCDPISSHATLYWYQQALGQGPEFLTYFNYEAQPDKSGLPSDRFSAERPEGSISTLTIQRTEQRDSAMYRCASSAGQETQYFGPGTRLLVL.

The chain recombines TRBV10-3 with TRBJ2-2; perhaps TRBD1 as D (6 bases). The V gene lost 10 bases and the J gene lost 6 bases, with 15 bases spanning the gap. The germline CDR1 and CDR2 sequences are ENHRY and SYGVKD. The CDR3 totals 13 residues. The CDR3 spells CATELGASGELFF. CDR3 nucleotide sequence: TGTGCCACCGAACTGGGGGCCTCCGGGGAGCTGTTTTTT.

The chain recombines TRBV10-1 with TRBJ2-1; 7 nucleotides match TRBD1. Looked up from germline, CDR1 is WNHNN and CDR2 is SYGVQD (reference sequence). This CDR3 spans 15 amino acids. With 9 bases clipped from V and 9 bases from J, the junction kept 17 bases outside the gene matches. CDR3 nucleotides: TGCGCCAGTGGACAGGATGGCAGGGGGTTCGGTGAGCAGTTCTTC. Protein sequence: CASGQDGRGFGEQFF.

The CDR3 DNA is TGTGCCAGCAGCTTGAGGCGAGCTGAGGGCTCCTACGAGCAGTACTTC. It encodes CASSLRRAEGSYEQYF. The rearrangement uses TRBV5-4 and TRBJ2-7, with a tentative D call TRBD2 (5 bases). The CDR3 runs to 16 residues. The germline gives CDR1 SGHNT, CDR2 YYREEE (reference sequence). Trimming left V 1 base short and J 0 bases short, with 14 bases between.

V gene TRBV10-3 combines with J gene TRBJ2-7, with a tentative D call TRBD1 (6 bases). V was clipped by 0 bases and J by 4 bases, with 13 bases between them. Germline V gives CDR1 ENHRY, CDR2 SYGVKD. This CDR3 spans 15 amino acids. The CDR3 loop reads CAISESPVTGYEQYF. For the CDR3, the DNA is TGTGCCATCAGTGAGTCGCCCGTGACAGGATACGAGCAGTACTTC.

The chain employs TRBV10-3 and TRBJ2-2; D is ambiguous. The CDR3 totals 14 residues. V was trimmed by 5 bases and J by 0 bases, leaving 7 bases between them. The germline CDR1 and CDR2 sequences are ENHRY and SYGVKD. This CDR3 is CAISSDSNTGELFF. DNA for the CDR3: TGTGCCATCAGTTCGGATTCGAACACCGGGGAGCTGTTTTTT.

The chain has TRBV19 and TRBJ2-1; 12 positions match TRBD2. Germline V gene data show CDR1 as LNHDA and CDR2 as SQIVND (reference sequence). After removal of 0 bases from V and 8 bases from J, the junction contained 5 bases not matched to a gene. The CDR3 extends over 16 amino acids. The chain's CDR3 is CASSIDSSGRAYEQFF. In DNA form, the CDR3 reads TGTGCCAGTAGTATAGACTCTAGCGGGAGGGCGTATGAGCAGTTCTTC.

There are a few counts of this clone. The gene calls are TRBV30 and TRBJ2-2; 13 bases are a match to TRBD2. This CDR3 is built from 16 residues. Germline-derived CDR1 and CDR2 are GTSNPN and SVGIG (reference sequence). Losses at the gene ends were 5 bases for V and 6 bases for J; bases not matched to a gene: 9. The CDR3 DNA is TGTGCCTGGGGCCCTACCACTAGCGGGGGGGCCGGGGAGCTGTTTTTT. Translating gives CAWGPTTSGGAGELFF.

The genes are TRBV19 and TRBJ2-7; the D gene is possibly TRBD1 (6 bases). The germline V gene encodes CDR1 LNHDA and CDR2 SQIVND (reference sequence). The CDR3 consists of 12 residues. V lost 4 bases and J 5 bases, leaving 9 bases between the germline ends. The CDR3 is CASSRGRNEQYF. CDR3 bases: TGTGCCAGTAGTAGGGGGCGGAACGAGCAGTACTTC.

This clone has just one count. This chain links TRBV5-1 with TRBJ2-5, with D possibly being TRBD1 (5 bases). This CDR3 has 15 amino acids. Germline V gives CDR1 SGHRS, CDR2 YFSETQ. V shed 6 bases and J shed 1 base, with 16 bases lying between them. The CDR3 region is CASTPDGQGQETQYF. CDR3 DNA: TGCGCCAGCACCCCCGACGGGCAGGGCCAAGAGACCCAGTACTTC.

The rearrangement uses TRBV27 and TRBJ2-7; D is possibly TRBD1 or TRBD2 (5 bases each). The length of the CDR3 is 15 residues. The germline V gene has CDR1 MNHEY and CDR2 SMNVEV (reference sequence). Trimming left V 0 bases short and J 0 bases short, with 9 bases between. The CDR3 loop is CASSLSIGGSYEQYF. Here the CDR3 DNA reads TGTGCCAGCAGTTTATCAATTGGGGGCTCCTACGAGCAGTACTTC.

This clone was seen only once. V gene TRBV30 combines with J gene TRBJ1-4; D is undetermined. Germline lookup yields CDR1 GTSNPN and CDR2 SVGIG (reference sequence). The CDR3 runs 14 residues. V was pared by 0 bases and J by 7 bases, with 12 bases between. The CDR3, as DNA: TGTGCCTGGAGTGTAGTGGGTTTAACTGAAAAACTGTTTTTT. As protein: CAWSVVGLTEKLFF.

This sequence joins TRBV2 and TRBJ2-5; 8 nucleotides agree with TRBD2. CDR3 length: 16 residues. Germline V gene lookup returns CDR1 SNHLY and CDR2 FYNNEI. V gave up 6 bases and J gave up 4 bases; unmatched junction bases: 13. The CDR3 spells CASRRGAPSASETQYF. The CDR3 DNA sequence: TGTGCCAGCAGGCGGGGGGCCCCCTCGGCGTCAGAGACCCAGTACTTC.

This sequence joins TRBV30 and TRBJ2-1; 7 nucleotides agree with TRBD2. The CDR3 is 15 amino acids. V dropped 7 bases and J dropped 4; count of bases not matched to a gene: 13. The germline gives CDR1 GTSNPN, CDR2 SVGIG (reference sequence). DNA of the CDR3: TGTGCCTTGGCCCGGTGGGGGGGTGCGTACAATGAGCAGTTCTTC. Its protein product is CALARWGGAYNEQFF.

The genes are TRBV11-2 and TRBJ2-3, with D perhaps given as TRBD1 or TRBD2 (5 bases each). The CDR3 runs 17 residues. Trimming stripped 1 base from V and 8 bases from J, with 22 bases between. The V gene's germline CDR1 is SGHAT and CDR2 FQNNGV. The CDR3 coding sequence is TGTGCCAGCAGCTTAGGATTTGGGGGATCCACAGTCGCTACGCAGTATTTT. This sequence encodes CASSLGFGGSTVATQYF.

The V gene is TRBV25-1, the J gene TRBJ1-5; D perhaps matches TRBD1 (5 bases). The CDR3 spans 15 residues. V lost 2 bases to trimming and J lost 6 bases, with 14 bases between them. Germline V lookup: CDR1 MGHDK, CDR2 SYGVNS. The CDR3 region has the DNA TGTGCCAGCAGTGAAGTGGGTGGGACGGGTCAGCCCCAGCATTTT. It is translated as CASSEVGGTGQPQHF.

This chain links TRBV5-8 with TRBJ2-7; weak D call: TRBD1 (5 bases). The CDR3 consists of 14 residues. Trimming took 6 bases from V and 0 from J, leaving 13 bases between them. Germline V gives CDR1 SGHTS, CDR2 YDEGEE. The CDR3 protein is CASIQVGLSYEQYF. CDR3 nucleotides: TGTGCCAGCATCCAAGTGGGGCTCTCCTACGAGCAGTACTTC.

The gene calls are TRBV6-5 and TRBJ1-1; maybe TRBD1 (6 bases). Between the trimmed V and J ends, which lost 5 bases and 5 bases, there was a span of 12 bases. The germline V gene encodes CDR1 MNHEY and CDR2 SVGAGI. This CDR3 region has 13 residues. DNA of the CDR3: TGTGCCAGCAGTGGCAGGGGAAGAACTGAAGCTTTCTTT. It specifies CASSGRGRTEAFF.

This clone occurred once. The rearrangement joins TRBV28 to TRBJ2-6; possibly TRBD1 for D (5 bases). The length of the CDR3 is 16 residues. V was clipped by 2 bases and J by 0 bases, with 8 bases between them. Germline V CDR1 and CDR2: MDHEN, SYDVKM. The DNA of the CDR3 is TGTGCCAGCAGTTTAAGGGGAACCTCTGGGGCCAACGTCCTGACTTTC. The encoded protein is CASSLRGTSGANVLTF.

The J gene is TRBJ2-7, the V gene TRBV7-9; D gene uncertain. The CDR3 is 13 amino acids. V shed 3 bases and J shed 0 bases, with 6 bases lying between them. Looked up from germline, CDR1 is SEHNR and CDR2 is FQNEAQ (reference sequence). The CDR3 DNA follows: TGTGCCAGCAGCTTTCGCATCTCCTACGAGCAGTACTTC. The encoded protein is CASSFRISYEQYF. The whole variable domain, filled in from reference TRBV7-9 and TRBJ2-7, reads DTGVSQNPRHKITKRGQNVTFRCDPISEHNRLYWYRQTLGQGPEFLTYFQNEAQLEKSRLLSDRFSAERPKGSFSTLEIQRTEQGDSAMYLCASSFRISYEQYFGPGTRLTVT.

This chain joins TRBV10-1 and TRBJ2-1; D is perhaps TRBD2 (5 bases). This CDR3 has 14 amino acids. V shed 5 bases and J shed 6 bases, with 14 bases lying between them. The germline gives CDR1 WNHNN, CDR2 SYGVQD (reference sequence). The CDR3 region has the DNA TGCGCCAGCAGTTCCAAAACGGGATTCAATGAGCAGTTCTTC. Translated: CASSSKTGFNEQFF.

The rearrangement uses TRBV5-1 and TRBJ2-2, with TRBD2 matching 7 bases. CDR1 and CDR2 from the germline V gene are SGHRS and YFSETQ. The length of the CDR3 is 17 residues. Unmatched junction bases numbered 7, after V lost 0 bases and J lost 2 bases. The DNA of the CDR3 is TGCGCCAGCAGCTTGGACCCCCGGGACTACAACACCGGGGAGCTGTTTTTT. Its protein is CASSLDPRDYNTGELFF.

This chain uses TRBV28 with TRBJ2-7; 12 bases map to TRBD2. V shed 1 base, J shed 2 bases, and the junction held 3 bases outside the gene matches. The CDR3 extends over 16 amino acids. CDR1 MDHEN and CDR2 SYDVKM come from the germline V gene. CDR3 residues: CASSLSGLAGPYEQYF. The CDR3 DNA sequence: TGTGCCAGCAGTTTATCGGGACTAGCGGGTCCCTACGAGCAGTACTTC.

V and J are TRBV11-2 and TRBJ2-1, with D perhaps matching TRBD2 (5 bases). Germline V gene lookup returns CDR1 SGHAT and CDR2 FQNNGV. Trimming left V 0 bases short and J 6 bases short, with 12 bases between. This CDR3 is 15 amino acids long. CDR3 in DNA: TGTGCCAGCAGCTTAGATTCAACTAGTGTCAATGAGCAGTTCTTC. It codes for CASSLDSTSVNEQFF.

The rearrangement joins TRBV5-1 to TRBJ2-1; D uncertain. Germline V gene sequence: CDR1 SGHRS, CDR2 YFSETQ. CDR3 size: 14 residues. The ends were cut back, 1 base at V and 2 bases at J, with 7 bases in the middle. The CDR3 loop is CASSLSVPYNEQFF. Here the CDR3 DNA reads TGCGCCAGCAGCTTGAGCGTACCCTACAATGAGCAGTTCTTC.

The chain's CDR3 is CASRPGGGNEQFF. CDR3 DNA sequence: TGTGCCAGCAGGCCAGGGGGCGGGAATGAGCAGTTCTTC. The chain combines TRBV27 with TRBJ2-1; 8 bases fit TRBD1. This CDR3 is built from 13 residues. The germline gives CDR1 MNHEY, CDR2 SMNVEV (reference sequence). V trimming: 6 bases; J trimming: 7 bases; junction bases outside the gene matches: 5.

The chain links TRBV7-2 to TRBJ2-1; 7 bases line up with TRBD2. V lost 4 bases, J lost 3 bases, and 6 bases stayed unmatched. Looked up from germline, CDR1 is SGHTA and CDR2 is FQGNSA. This CDR3 has 15 amino acids. The CDR3 loop is CASSSSGNFYNEQFF. The CDR3 DNA sequence: TGTGCCAGCAGCTCAAGCGGGAATTTCTACAATGAGCAGTTCTTC.

This clone was observed a handful of times. The chain recombines TRBV6-1 with TRBJ1-3; D ambiguous. Trimming cost V 4 bases and J 4 bases, with 26 bases left between them. Germline CDR1 is MNHNS and CDR2 is SASEGT. This CDR3 is 19 amino acids long. The CDR3 coding sequence is TGTGCCAGCAGTGCCCGAAGTTGGTACAGCGAGCTCGAGGGAAACACCATATATTTT. Residues: CASSARSWYSELEGNTIYF.

V gene TRBV5-1 combines with J gene TRBJ2-2, with 12 positions matching TRBD2. V gave up 7 bases and J gave up 0 bases; unmatched junction bases: 4. Germline V CDR1 and CDR2: SGHRS, YFSETQ. The CDR3 contains 16 residues. DNA of the CDR3: TGCGCCAGCGCTAGCGGGGGGGCCGCGAACACCGGGGAGCTGTTTTTT. As protein: CASASGGAANTGELFF.